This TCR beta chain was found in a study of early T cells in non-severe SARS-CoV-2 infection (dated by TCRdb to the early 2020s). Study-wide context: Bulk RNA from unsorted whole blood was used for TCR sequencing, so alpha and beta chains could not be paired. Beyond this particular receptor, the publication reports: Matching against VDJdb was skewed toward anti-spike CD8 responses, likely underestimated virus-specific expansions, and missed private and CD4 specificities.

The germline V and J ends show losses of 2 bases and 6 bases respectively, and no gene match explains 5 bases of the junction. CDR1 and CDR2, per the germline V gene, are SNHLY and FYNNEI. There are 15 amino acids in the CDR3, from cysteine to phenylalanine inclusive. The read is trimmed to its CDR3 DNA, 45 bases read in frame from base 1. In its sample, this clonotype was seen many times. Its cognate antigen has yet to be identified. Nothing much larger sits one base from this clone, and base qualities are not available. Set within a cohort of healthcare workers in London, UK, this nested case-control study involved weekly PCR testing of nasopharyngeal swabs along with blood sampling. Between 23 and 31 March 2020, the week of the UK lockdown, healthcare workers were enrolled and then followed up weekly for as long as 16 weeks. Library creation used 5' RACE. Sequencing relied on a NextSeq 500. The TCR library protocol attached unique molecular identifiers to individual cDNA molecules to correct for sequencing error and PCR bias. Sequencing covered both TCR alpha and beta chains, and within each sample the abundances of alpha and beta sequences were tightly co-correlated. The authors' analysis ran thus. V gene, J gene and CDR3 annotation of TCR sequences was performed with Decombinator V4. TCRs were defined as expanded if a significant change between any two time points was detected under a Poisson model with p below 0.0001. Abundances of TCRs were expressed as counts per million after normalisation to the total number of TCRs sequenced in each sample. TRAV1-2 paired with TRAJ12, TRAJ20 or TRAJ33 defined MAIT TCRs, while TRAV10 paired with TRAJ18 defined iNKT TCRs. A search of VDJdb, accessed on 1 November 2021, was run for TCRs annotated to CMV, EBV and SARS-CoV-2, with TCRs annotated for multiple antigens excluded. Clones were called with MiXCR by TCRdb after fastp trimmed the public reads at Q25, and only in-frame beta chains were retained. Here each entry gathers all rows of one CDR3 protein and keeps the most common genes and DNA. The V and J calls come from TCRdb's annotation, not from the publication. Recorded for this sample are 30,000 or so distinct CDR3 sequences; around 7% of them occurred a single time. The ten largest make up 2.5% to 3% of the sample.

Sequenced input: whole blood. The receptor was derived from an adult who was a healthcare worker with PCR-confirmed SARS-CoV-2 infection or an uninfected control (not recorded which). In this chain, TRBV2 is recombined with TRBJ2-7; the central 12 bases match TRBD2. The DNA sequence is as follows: TGTGCCAGCAGTGAATCCTCTAGCGGGAGGGTCGAGCAGTACTTC. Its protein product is CASSESSSGRVEQYF.